Many counts were recorded for the clone carrying this TCR beta chain. TCRbeta library construction was performed incorporating unique molecular identifiers. TCRdb independently ran MiXCR on the PCR reads; one entry per CDR3 protein. The profile shows over 120,000 distinct CDR3 sequences, 8.5% to 10% of them singletons. This entry is derived from a study of T-cell reconstitution after alpha-beta-depleted transplantation in children. This CDR3 comprises 19 residues. Germline loops: CDR1 SGHNT, CDR2 YYREEE (reference sequence). The V and J ends lost 1 base and 4 bases respectively, with 21 bases between them.

The sequencing used PBMCs, mostly from graft donor cells, collected 180 days after TCRalphabeta/CD19-depleted stem cell transplant. This chain links TRBV5-4 with TRBJ2-6; tentatively, D is TRBD1 (6 bases). This clonotype was sampled from a female patient aged 2-15 years who had a stem cell transplant for congenital amegakaryocytic thrombocytopenia, so the T cells may come from the graft donor. CDR3 protein: CASSLSDRLISTGANVLTF. As DNA, the CDR3 is TGTGCCAGCAGCTTGTCCGACAGGTTGATCTCCACCGGGGCCAACGTCCTGACTTTC.